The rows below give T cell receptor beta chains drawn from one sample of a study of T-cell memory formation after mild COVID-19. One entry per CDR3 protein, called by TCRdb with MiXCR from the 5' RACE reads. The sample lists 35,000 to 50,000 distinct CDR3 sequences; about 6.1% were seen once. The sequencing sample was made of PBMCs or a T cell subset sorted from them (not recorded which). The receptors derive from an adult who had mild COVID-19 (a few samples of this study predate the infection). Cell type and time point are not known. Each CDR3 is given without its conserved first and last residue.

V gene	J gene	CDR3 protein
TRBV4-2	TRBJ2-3	ASSVRPAGTSGSTDTQY
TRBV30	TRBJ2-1	AWSAGLALVNEQF
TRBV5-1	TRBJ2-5	ASSPKYSRESQETQY
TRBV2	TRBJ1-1	ASRQGFNTEAF
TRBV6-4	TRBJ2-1	ASSSLGGSEQF
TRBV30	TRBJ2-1	AWSRRNRERQF
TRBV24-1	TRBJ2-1	ATSDLSGRDYNEQF
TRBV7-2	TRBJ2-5	ASSLASAQETQY
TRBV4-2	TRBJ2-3	ASSREVTGSWEDTQY
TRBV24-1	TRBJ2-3	ATRSRAASDTQY
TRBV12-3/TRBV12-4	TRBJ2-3	ASSEQGASTDTQY
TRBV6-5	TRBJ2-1	ASSYDRGRWVEQF
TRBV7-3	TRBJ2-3	ASSSQGSLPRDTQY
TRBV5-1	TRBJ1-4	ASSLTQYNEKLF
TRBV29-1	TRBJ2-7	SGTHRGGFYEQY
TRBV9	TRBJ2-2	ASSARQGRDTGELF
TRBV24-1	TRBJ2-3	ATSDFRQGTDTQY
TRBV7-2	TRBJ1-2	ASSSPNGGAGGYT
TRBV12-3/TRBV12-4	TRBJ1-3	ASSFQGGSSGNTIY
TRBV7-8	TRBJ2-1	ASSLGKNNEQF
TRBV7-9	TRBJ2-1	ASSLESLGNEQF
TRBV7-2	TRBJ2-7	ASSTSGTGTYEQY
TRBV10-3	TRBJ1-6	AITPGQDSPLH
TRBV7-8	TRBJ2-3	ASSSSSTAGTQY
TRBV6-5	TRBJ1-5	ASSLSGTPYSNQPQH
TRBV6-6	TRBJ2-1	ASAPLPGGAHSEQF
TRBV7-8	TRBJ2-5	ASSIRMVETQY
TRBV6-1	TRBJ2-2	ASSIVSLAGGKAGELF
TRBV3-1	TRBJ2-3	ASRLTSGSTDTQY
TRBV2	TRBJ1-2	ASSENFAGYGYT
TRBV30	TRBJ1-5	AWSVKMSQPQH
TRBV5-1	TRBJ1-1	ASSLGQGMNTEAF
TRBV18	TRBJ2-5	ASSPGQGETQY
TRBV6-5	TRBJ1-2	ASSYGQGEGYGYT
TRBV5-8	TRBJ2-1	ASSDAPGQGWEQF
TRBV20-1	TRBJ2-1	SARDGIKRGYEQF
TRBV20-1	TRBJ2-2	SASSGTGSRELF
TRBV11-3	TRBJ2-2	ASSLGPDTGELF
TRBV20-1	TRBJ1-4	SARASPNDKLF
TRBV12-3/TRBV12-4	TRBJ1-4	ASSLVGDRDGKLF
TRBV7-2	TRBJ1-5	ASSFAGQFSNQPQH
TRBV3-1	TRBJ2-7	ASSQVLSYEQY
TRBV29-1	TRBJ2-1	SVRTSGLIYNEQF
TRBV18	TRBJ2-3	ASSRSLDTQY
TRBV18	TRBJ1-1	ASSPELNTEAF